These 12 T cell receptor beta chains originate from one sample sequenced in a study of Tregs in tolerant kidney transplant recipients. Only in-frame clones appear in the TCRdb table, and some are missing; sequencing was by immunoSEQ multiplex PCR. The data hold about 69,000 clones, with 85% to 90% observed a single time. Specimen: CD4+ T cells from blood, collected before the transplant. The origin of the receptors is a human donor who received a combined kidney and bone marrow transplant.

The rearrangement uses TRBV5-1 and TRBJ2-1; 9 bases are shared with TRBD2. Trimming took 2 bases from V and 3 from J; bases not matched to a gene: 3. The CDR3 has 15 amino acids. Germline values: CDR1 SGHRS, CDR2 YFSETQ. The CDR3 loop reads CASSFGGGGYNEQFF. CDR3 nucleotide sequence: TGCGCCAGCAGCTTTGGCGGGGGGGGCTACAATGAGCAGTTCTTC.

The V and J genes are TRBV28 and TRBJ2-7; possibly TRBD1 for D (6 bases). The CDR3 consists of 15 residues. V lost 2 bases, J lost 3 bases, and 14 bases lay in between. Germline CDR1 is MDHEN and CDR2 is SYDVKM. The CDR3 coding sequence is TGTGCCAGCAGTTTAGCAGGGGTGAACTACTACGAGCAGTACTTC. It translates to CASSLAGVNYYEQYF. Supplemented by reference TRBV28 and TRBJ2-7, the full variable domain reads DVKVTQSSRYLVKRTGEKVFLECVQDMDHENMFWYRQDPGLGLRLIYFSYDVKMKEKGDIPEGYSVSREKKERFSLILESASTNQTSMYLCASSLAGVNYYEQYFGPGTRLTVT.

CDR3 amino acids: CASTSGQGAFREQFF. CDR3 nucleotide sequence: TGTGCCAGCACCTCCGGACAGGGGGCCTTCCGAGAGCAGTTCTTC. The V gene is TRBV27, the J gene TRBJ2-1; 11 bases align to TRBD1. This CDR3 is built from 15 residues. The ends lost 7 bases at V and 10 bases at J; junction bases unmatched: 12. CDR1 MNHEY and CDR2 SMNVEV come from the germline V gene (reference sequence).

The J gene is TRBJ2-7, the V gene TRBV5-1, with 8 bases that match TRBD1. In germline, CDR1 is SGHRS, CDR2 YFSETQ. Germline trimming cut 2 bases from V and 5 bases from J; bases unmatched to any gene: 9. The CDR3 has 15 residues. The CDR3 bases are TGCGCCAGCAGCTTTCCTAGGACAGGGCTTGACGAGCAGTACTTC. Protein product: CASSFPRTGLDEQYF. The variable domain in full, completed from reference TRBV5-1 and TRBJ2-7, reads KAGVTQTPRYLIKTRGQQVTLSCSPISGHRSVSWYQQTPGQGLQFLFEYFSETQRNKGNFPGRFSGRQFSNSRSEMNVSTLELGDSALYLCASSFPRTGLDEQYFGPGTRLTVT.

This chain links TRBV7-8 with TRBJ2-2; 7 bases map to TRBD1. J gave up 2 bases and V 5 bases, and 8 bases lay outside the gene matches. CDR3 length equals 16 residues. The germline gives CDR1 SGHVS, CDR2 FQNEAQ. The CDR3, as DNA: TGTGCCAGCAGCCCCGAGGGGGCGGTCAACACCGGGGAGCTGTTTTTT. It is translated as CASSPEGAVNTGELFF. Looking up the rest from reference TRBV7-8 and TRBJ2-2 gives the full variable domain: GAGVSQSPRYKVAKRGQDVALRCDPISGHVSLFWYQQALGQGPEFLTYFQNEAQLDKSGLPSDRFFAERPEGSVSTLKIQRTQQEDSAVYLCASSPEGAVNTGELFFGEGSRLTVL.

The rearrangement links TRBV30 to TRBJ1-4; tentatively, D is TRBD1 (5 bases). Germline CDR1 is GTSNPN and CDR2 is SVGIG (reference sequence). The CDR3 has 14 amino acids. Deletions cut 0 bases from V and 9 bases from J, with 14 bases between. The CDR3 loop reads CAWSVTRDRQKLFF. CDR3 coding DNA: TGTGCCTGGAGTGTAACCAGGGATCGCCAAAAACTGTTTTTT.

This clone was detected once. The chain uses TRBV7-3 and TRBJ2-2, with no clear D. V was clipped by 5 bases and J by 7 bases, with 11 bases between them. The CDR3 is made up of 13 amino acids. Germline lookup yields CDR1 SGHTA and CDR2 FQGTGA. CDR3 in amino acids: CASSGTRNGELFF. DNA for the CDR3: TGTGCCAGCAGCGGAACGCGGAACGGGGAGCTGTTTTTT.

The chain recombines TRBV2 with TRBJ1-1; 7 bases map to TRBD1. V shed 5 bases, J shed 6 bases, and the junction held 9 bases outside the gene matches. Germline V CDR1 and CDR2: SNHLY, FYNNEI. This CDR3 region has 14 residues. The CDR3 nucleotides read TGTGCCAGCAGTTCCGACAGGGACCCCGCTGAAGCTTTCTTT. Its protein product is CASSSDRDPAEAFF.

The chain employs TRBV7-2 and TRBJ2-2; D ambiguous. In germline, CDR1 is SGHTA, CDR2 FQGNSA. Trimming pared 5 bases from V and 2 bases from J, leaving 9 bases between. The CDR3 length is 14 residues. CDR3 nucleotide sequence: TGTGCCAGCAGCACCTCCAGTAACACCGGGGAGCTGTTTTTT. As protein: CASSTSSNTGELFF. The variable domain in full, with the rest retrieved from reference TRBV7-2 and TRBJ2-2, is GAGVSQSPSNKVTEKGKDVELRCDPISGHTALYWYRQSLGQGLEFLIYFQGNSAPDKSGLPSDRFSAERTGGSVSTLTIQRTQQEDSAVYLCASSTSSNTGELFFGEGSRLTVL.

The chain employs TRBV7-6 and TRBJ2-7; 8 nucleotides agree with TRBD2. After removal of 5 bases from V and 2 bases from J, the junction contained 11 bases not matched to a gene. Germline CDR1 and CDR2: SGHVS and FNYEAQ. The CDR3 is 16 residues long. CDR3 protein: CASSSPGGLATYEQYF. The CDR3 nucleotides read TGTGCCAGCAGCAGCCCGGGGGGGCTAGCGACCTACGAGCAGTACTTC.

The chain uses TRBV5-4 and TRBJ2-1; D gene unclear. This CDR3 has 17 amino acids. Germline CDR1 reads SGHNT; CDR2 reads YYREEE (reference sequence). The V end was cut by 0 bases, the J end by 4 bases, with 17 bases between. The CDR3 region is CASSLAATRYFYNEQFF. In nucleotides, the CDR3 is TGTGCCAGCAGCTTGGCCGCGACAAGATATTTTTACAATGAGCAGTTCTTC.

The CDR3 region is CASIPRDLPTYEQYF. Written as DNA, the CDR3 is TGTGCCAGCATTCCTCGGGACTTACCGACCTACGAGCAGTACTTC. This chain uses TRBV28 with TRBJ2-7; tentatively, D is TRBD2 (6 bases). The germline V and J ends were trimmed by 7 bases and 2 bases, with 18 bases remaining between them. This CDR3 has 15 amino acids. CDR1 is MDHEN, CDR2 SYDVKM, per germline. The entire variable domain, with the rest obtained from reference TRBV28 and TRBJ2-7, is as follows: DVKVTQSSRYLVKRTGEKVFLECVQDMDHENMFWYRQDPGLGLRLIYFSYDVKMKEKGDIPEGYSVSREKKERFSLILESASTNQTSMYLCASIPRDLPTYEQYFGPGTRLTVT.